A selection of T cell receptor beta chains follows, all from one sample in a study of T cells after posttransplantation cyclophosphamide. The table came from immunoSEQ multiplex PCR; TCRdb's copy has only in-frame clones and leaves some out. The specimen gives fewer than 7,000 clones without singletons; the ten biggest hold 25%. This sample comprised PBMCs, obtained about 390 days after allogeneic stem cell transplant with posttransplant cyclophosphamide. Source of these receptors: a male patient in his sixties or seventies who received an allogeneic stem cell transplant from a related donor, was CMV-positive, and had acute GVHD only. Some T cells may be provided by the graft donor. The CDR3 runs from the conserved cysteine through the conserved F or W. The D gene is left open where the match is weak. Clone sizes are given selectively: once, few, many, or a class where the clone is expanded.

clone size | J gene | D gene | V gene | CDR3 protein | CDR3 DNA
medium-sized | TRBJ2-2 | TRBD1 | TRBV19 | CASSARQGAGGELFF | TGTGCCAGTAGTGCAAGACAGGGGGCGGGCGGGGAGCTGTTTTTT
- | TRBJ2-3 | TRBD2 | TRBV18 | CASSQQRTSGTSTDTQYF | TGTGCCAGCTCTCAACAACGGACTAGCGGGACTAGCACAGATACGCAGTATTTT
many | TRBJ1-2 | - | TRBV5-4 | CASSLGQGSYGYTF | TGTGCCAGCAGCTTGGGGCAGGGAAGTTATGGCTACACCTTC
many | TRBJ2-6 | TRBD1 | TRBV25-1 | CASSPRQGKGGANVLTF | TGTGCCAGCAGTCCCAGACAGGGGAAAGGTGGGGCCAACGTCCTGACTTTC
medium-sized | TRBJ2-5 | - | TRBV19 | CASSSNLFQETQYF | TGTGCCAGTAGTTCCAACTTGTTCCAAGAGACCCAGTACTTC
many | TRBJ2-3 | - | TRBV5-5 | CASSLVERSTDTQYF | TGTGCCAGCAGCTTGGTGGAGCGGAGCACAGATACGCAGTATTTT
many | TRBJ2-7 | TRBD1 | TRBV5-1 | CASSLATGSSYEQYF | TGCGCCAGCAGCTTGGCGACAGGGAGCTCCTACGAGCAGTACTTC
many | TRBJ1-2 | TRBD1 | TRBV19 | CASIRQGTYGYTF | TGTGCCAGTATCCGACAGGGAACCTATGGCTACACCTTC
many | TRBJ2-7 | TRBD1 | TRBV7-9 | CASSLVGQGAYEQYF | TGTGCCAGCAGCTTAGTCGGACAGGGTGCGTACGAGCAGTACTTC
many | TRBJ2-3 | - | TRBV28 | CASSRTRASTDTQYF | TGTGCCAGCAGTAGGACACGGGCTAGCACAGATACGCAGTATTTT
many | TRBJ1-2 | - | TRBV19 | CASSMPAGMFIGYTF | TGTGCCAGTAGTATGCCGGCAGGGATGTTCATTGGCTACACCTTC
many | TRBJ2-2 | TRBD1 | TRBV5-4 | CASSSWDRRGGELFF | TGTGCCAGCAGCAGCTGGGACAGGAGAGGCGGGGAGCTGTTTTTT
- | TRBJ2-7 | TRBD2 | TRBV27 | CASRIKASGSYEQYF | TGTGCCAGCAGGATAAAGGCCAGCGGGAGCTACGAGCAGTACTTC
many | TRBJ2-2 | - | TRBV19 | CASSSPPTGQNTGELFF | TGTGCCAGTAGTTCCCCCCCGACAGGCCAGAACACCGGGGAGCTGTTTTTT